The rows below give T cell receptor beta chains drawn from one sample of a study of blood T cell repertoires in COVID-19. Clones were read by immunoSEQ multiplex PCR, and TCRdb kept only the in-frame ones, dropping some. The table shows 120,000 or so clones, with roughly four fifths occurring only once. Sequenced: peripheral blood. The receptors originated from a human donor in a cohort sampled during active COVID-19. The CDR3 runs from the conserved cysteine through the conserved F or W. The D gene is left open where the match is weak. Only part of the rows carry a size: once, few, many, or a class if the clone is expanded.

cdr3_nt cdr3_aa j_call cdr3_length clone_size d_call v_call
TGTGCCAGCAGCCCATGGGCCATGTACGCGAACACCGGGGAGCTGTTTTTT CASSPWAMYANTGELFF TRBJ2-2 17 . . TRBV7-9
TGCGCCAGCAGCTTGTTTTCAGCGTGGCAAGAGACCCAGTACTTC CASSLFSAWQETQYF TRBJ2-5 15 . . TRBV5-1
TGTGCCAGCTCACCCACGACCGGGACAGGGGGTGAAAAACTGTTTTTT CASSPTTGTGGEKLFF TRBJ1-4 16 . TRBD1 TRBV18
TGTGCCAGCCAGAGGGGCGGGGGCGGAACAGATACGCAGTATTTT CASQRGGGGTDTQYF TRBJ2-3 15 . . TRBV28
TGTGCCAGCAGCAAAGAGAAGGGGGGCACAGATACGCAGTATTTT CASSKEKGGTDTQYF TRBJ2-3 15 . . TRBV21-1
TGTGCCAGCCGAACCGTCGCGGGCGAGCAGTACTTC CASRTVAGEQYF TRBJ2-7 12 . . TRBV2
TGTGCCAGCAGTTCTAGCGGGGGGGGGAATGAGCAGTTCTTC CASSSSGGGNEQFF TRBJ2-1 14 . TRBD2 TRBV6-5
TGTGCCATCAGTGAGGGGGCGGGGGTCGGCTACGAGCAGTACTTC CAISEGAGVGYEQYF TRBJ2-7 15 . TRBD2 TRBV10-3
TGTGCCAGCAGTCCAGAGGACAGACATAACTATGGCTACACCTTC CASSPEDRHNYGYTF TRBJ1-2 15 many . TRBV6-2/TRBV6-3
TGCAGTGCTAGTCGTGACAGGGGCAATCAGCCCCAGCATTTT CSASRDRGNQPQHF TRBJ1-5 14 . TRBD1 TRBV20-1
TGCGCCAGCAGCCAAGGGACAGGCTGGGACCAAGAGACCCAGTACTTC CASSQGTGWDQETQYF TRBJ2-5 16 . TRBD1 TRBV4-1
TGTGCCAGTGGGACTAGCGGGGGCGGGACCGGGGAGCTGTTTTTT CASGTSGGGTGELFF TRBJ2-2 15 . TRBD2 TRBV19
TGTGCCAGCAGCTTGTTCCGAGTCATGAACACTGAAGCTTTCTTT CASSLFRVMNTEAFF TRBJ1-1 15 . . TRBV5-8
TGTGCCAGCAGATCTGGGGGGGGTTACAATGAGCAGTTCTTC CASRSGGGYNEQFF TRBJ2-1 14 . TRBD2 TRBV7-2
TGTGCCAGCAGATACTGGACAGGCCCTAACACCGGGGAGCTGTTTTTT CASRYWTGPNTGELFF TRBJ2-2 16 once TRBD1 TRBV2
TGTGCCAGCAGCTGGAGGGGGCGACTGAACACTGAAGCTTTCTTT CASSWRGRLNTEAFF TRBJ1-1 15 . TRBD1 TRBV5-4
TGCAGCGTTGAAGACCCGGTCGGGGGCTCCTACAATGAGCAGTTCTTC CSVEDPVGGSYNEQFF TRBJ2-1 16 . . TRBV29-1
TGTGCCAGCAGCCAGGGACAGGGGGCGGGCGAGCAGTACTTC CASSQGQGAGEQYF TRBJ2-7 14 . TRBD1 TRBV11-2
TGTGCCAGCAGTGAAGCTGGAATAGCGGGGGGCCAGTCCCAAGAGACCCAGTACTTC CASSEAGIAGGQSQETQYF TRBJ2-5 19 . TRBD2 TRBV2
TGTGCCAGCAGCCTACTAGCGGACTCCTACAATGAGCAGTTCTTC CASSLLADSYNEQFF TRBJ2-1 15 . TRBD2 TRBV7-2
TGTGCCAGCAGTGGACAGGGGGCCACAGATACGCAGTATTTT CASSGQGATDTQYF TRBJ2-3 14 . TRBD1 TRBV28
TGTGCCAGCAGCTCCCAGGGTGGGCCGTCCTACGAGCAGTACTTC CASSSQGGPSYEQYF TRBJ2-7 15 . . TRBV6-2/TRBV6-3
TGTGCCAGCAGTGACCCAAGTCTGCTAGCGGGTCCTAGCACAGATACGCAGTATTTT CASSDPSLLAGPSTDTQYF TRBJ2-3 19 . TRBD2 TRBV6-1
TGCGCCAGCAGCCAAGAAGGGACAGGGATCTACAACGAGCAGTACTTC CASSQEGTGIYNEQYF TRBJ2-7 16 . TRBD1 TRBV4-1
TGCGCCAGCAGCCCCGGACAGGGAGGACAGCCCCAGCATTTT CASSPGQGGQPQHF TRBJ1-5 14 once TRBD1 TRBV5-1
TGTGCCAGTAGTACACAGGGGAGAACTGAAGCTTTCTTT CASSTQGRTEAFF TRBJ1-1 13 . TRBD1 TRBV19
TGTGCCAGCAGTCGCTATAGCGGGGGGGCTTACGAGCAGTACTTC CASSRYSGGAYEQYF TRBJ2-7 15 . TRBD2 TRBV6-5
TGTGCCAGCAGCGGGGACAGGGGGGGCAATCAGCCCCAGCATTTT CASSGDRGGNQPQHF TRBJ1-5 15 once TRBD1 TRBV2
TGTGCCAGCAGCTTCGACAGGGGCAATGAGCAGTTCTTC CASSFDRGNEQFF TRBJ2-1 13 . TRBD1 TRBV7-9
TGTGCCAGCCAACGGGAAAGCAATCAGCCCCAGCATTTT CASQRESNQPQHF TRBJ1-5 13 . . TRBV12-3/TRBV12-4
TGTGCCAGCAGTTCTACAGGGGACGCTACCCAGCATTTT CASSSTGDATQHF TRBJ1-5 13 . TRBD1 TRBV6-2/TRBV6-3
TGTGCCAGCAGTCCCCCGGGGGGTACCTACAATGAGCAGTTCTTC CASSPPGGTYNEQFF TRBJ2-1 15 . TRBD2 TRBV25-1
TGTGCCAGCAGCTTCTCCTTAGCGGGGGGGACCTACGAGCAGTACTTC CASSFSLAGGTYEQYF TRBJ2-7 16 once TRBD2 TRBV11-2
TGTGCCAGGGCAGGGGATTGGACAGATACGCAGTATTTT CARAGDWTDTQYF TRBJ2-3 13 . . TRBV2
TGTGCCAGCAGCCAAGAAAGCGGGGACGGCACTGAAGCTTTCTTT CASSQESGDGTEAFF TRBJ1-1 15 few . TRBV3-1/TRBV3-2
TGTGCCAGCAGGACCCCGGGAGCCTACGAGCAGTACTTC CASRTPGAYEQYF TRBJ2-7 13 . . TRBV6-5
TGTGCCAGACAAGGGCCAGGGGGTGCAGATACGCAGTATTTT CARQGPGGADTQYF TRBJ2-3 14 few TRBD1 TRBV2
TGTGCCAGCAGCTCACAGGGGGCGGGTGAAAAACTGTTTTTT CASSSQGAGEKLFF TRBJ1-4 14 . TRBD1 TRBV11-2
TGTGCCAGCAGTGAGCCCCTAGCGTCTAGCACAGATACGCAGTATTTT CASSEPLASSTDTQYF TRBJ2-3 16 . . TRBV7-9
TGTGCCAGCAGCTGGGGGGACAGGGCGTCCGCGGGTGGCTACACCTTC CASSWGDRASAGGYTF TRBJ1-2 16 . TRBD1 TRBV5-5
TGTGCCATCAGTGATCCCGTCCAGGGTTCATACGAGCAGTACTTC CAISDPVQGSYEQYF TRBJ2-7 15 . . TRBV10-3
TGCGCCAGCAGCTTGGAGGACAGGGGACCCTACAATGAGCAGTTCTTC CASSLEDRGPYNEQFF TRBJ2-1 16 . TRBD1 TRBV5-1
TGCAGCGTTGAGGCCATCGCGGGGACAGGGGGAGACTATGGCTACACCTTC CSVEAIAGTGGDYGYTF TRBJ1-2 17 once TRBD1 TRBV29-1
TGTGCCAGCAGCCCACTCCAGGGCCGAACTGGAAACACCATATATTTT CASSPLQGRTGNTIYF TRBJ1-3 16 . . TRBV5-6
TGTGCCAGCAGTCGGAGGGACAGGTCGGACTATGGCTACACCTTC CASSRRDRSDYGYTF TRBJ1-2 15 . TRBD1 TRBV2
TGTGCCAGCAGCTCTAAGACTAGCGGGGGGGCCGGCACAGATACGCAGTATTTT CASSSKTSGGAGTDTQYF TRBJ2-3 18 . TRBD2 TRBV11-2
TGTGCCAGTAGTGCCCTCCCTTCACAGGGGGTGAACACTGAAGCTTTCTTT CASSALPSQGVNTEAFF TRBJ1-1 17 . TRBD1 TRBV19
TGTGCCAGTAGCCCCGGGTTTCTCTCGGGGGGCTACACCTTC CASSPGFLSGGYTF TRBJ1-2 14 . . TRBV19
TGTGCCAGCAGCTTCCCCCAGGGTCGAGAAGCTTTCTTT CASSFPQGREAFF TRBJ1-1 13 . . TRBV7-9
TGTGCCAGCAGCACTACAGGGGGGTGCCTCTACGAGCAGTACTTC CASSTTGGCLYEQYF TRBJ2-7 15 . . TRBV21-1
TGCGCCAGCAGTCTCCATGCAGGGGGAAAAGGTAATGGCTACACCTTC CASSLHAGGKGNGYTF TRBJ1-2 16 few TRBD1 TRBV23-1
TGTGCCAGCTCACCGGACAGGGGGCTGAGTCGCACCTTC CASSPDRGLSRTF TRBJ1-2 13 . TRBD1 TRBV18
TGTGCCAGCAGCCGCGCCCCTTACGAGCAGTACTTC CASSRAPYEQYF TRBJ2-7 12 . . TRBV28
TGTGCCAGCAGTACCAGCAGGGGCTCCTACGAGCAGTACTTC CASSTSRGSYEQYF TRBJ2-7 14 . . TRBV2
TGTGCCAGCAGTGTATATTGGCCGAACACTGAAGCTTTCTTT CASSVYWPNTEAFF TRBJ1-1 14 . . TRBV2
TGTGCCAGCAGCTCCCAGGACACTGAAGCTTTCTTT CASSSQDTEAFF TRBJ1-1 12 . . TRBV7-8
TGCGCCAGCAGCTTGGAAGGCAGGGGTGGAAATCAGCCCCAGCATTTT CASSLEGRGGNQPQHF TRBJ1-5 16 . . TRBV5-1
TGTGCCAGCAGCTCCCGCTGGACAGCGGGGGGAGGGGACACCGGGGAGCTGTTTTTT CASSSRWTAGGGDTGELFF TRBJ2-2 19 . TRBD2 TRBV7-8
TGTGCCAGCAGCGGGAGGTCCTACAATGAGCAGTTCTTC CASSGRSYNEQFF TRBJ2-1 13 . TRBD2 TRBV12-3/TRBV12-4